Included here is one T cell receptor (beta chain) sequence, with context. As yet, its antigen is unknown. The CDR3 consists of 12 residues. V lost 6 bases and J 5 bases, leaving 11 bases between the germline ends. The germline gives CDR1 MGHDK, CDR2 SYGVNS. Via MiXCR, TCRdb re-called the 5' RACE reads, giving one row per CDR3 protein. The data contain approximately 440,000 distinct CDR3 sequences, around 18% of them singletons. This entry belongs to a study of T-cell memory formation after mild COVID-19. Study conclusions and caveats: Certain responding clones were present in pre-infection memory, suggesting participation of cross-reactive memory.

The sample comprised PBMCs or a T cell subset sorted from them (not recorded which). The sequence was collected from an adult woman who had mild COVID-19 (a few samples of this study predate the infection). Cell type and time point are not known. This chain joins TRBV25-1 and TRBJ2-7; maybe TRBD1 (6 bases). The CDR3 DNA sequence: TGTGCCAGCAGAACAGGGAGCCACGAGCAGTACTTC. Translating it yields CASRTGSHEQYF.